These T cell receptor beta chains were read from a single sample in a study of blood T cell repertoires in COVID-19. The table came from immunoSEQ multiplex PCR; TCRdb's copy has only in-frame clones and leaves some out. The sample has just over 90,000 clones; roughly 90% are singletons. The specimen was peripheral blood. All receptors come from a human donor with active COVID-19. The donor label of this sample is uncertain. Both conserved end residues are part of each CDR3. D genes are given only for firm matches. Clone size is given for some rows only: seen once, a few or many times, or a class if the clone is expanded.

v_gene,abundance,j_gene,d_gene,CDR3nt,CDR3aa
TRBV3-1/TRBV3-2,NA,TRBJ2-7,NA,TGTGCCAGCAGCCAAGTTAACTTATTCTACGAGCAGTACTTC,CASSQVNLFYEQYF
TRBV3-1/TRBV3-2,NA,TRBJ1-2,NA,TGTGCCAGCAGCCAAGAGGGGGGACGGGCACAGTACACCTTC,CASSQEGGRAQYTF
TRBV27,NA,TRBJ2-5,NA,TGTGCCAGCAGACGCCCGGGGGAGACCCAGTACTTC,CASRRPGETQYF
TRBV18,NA,TRBJ2-5,NA,TGTGCCAGCGCGACGGGACTCCAAGAGACCCAGTACTTC,CASATGLQETQYF
TRBV19,NA,TRBJ2-7,TRBD1,TGTGCCAGTAGTCTGACAGGGACCTACGAGCAGTACTTC,CASSLTGTYEQYF
TRBV10-3,NA,TRBJ2-7,NA,TGTGCCATCAGCCCAGGTCACCTAAACTACGAGCAGTACTTC,CAISPGHLNYEQYF
TRBV7-9,NA,TRBJ2-7,TRBD1,TGTGCCAGCAGCTTAATGTTACAGGGGGCTTACGAGCAGTACTTC,CASSLMLQGAYEQYF
TRBV2,once,TRBJ1-4,NA,TGTGCCAGCCGTAGACAGCCCGTTGCAACTAATGAAAAACTGTTTTTT,CASRRQPVATNEKLFF
TRBV2,NA,TRBJ1-6,TRBD1,TGTGCCAGCAGTGAGACCGGACAGGGTTCACCCCTCCACTTT,CASSETGQGSPLHF
TRBV2,NA,TRBJ2-1,NA,TGTGCCAGCACCGACATTTTGCGTAAAATAAGTCAGTTCTTC,CASTDILRKISQFF
TRBV9,NA,TRBJ2-5,NA,TGTGCCAGCAGCGTAGGGGGGAGGTGGCAGACCCAGTACTTC,CASSVGGRWQTQYF